This T cell receptor beta chain derives from a study of T-cell reconstitution after alpha-beta-depleted transplantation in children. A library of TCRbeta sequences, prepared with unique molecular identifiers, was generated. TCRdb reprocessed the PCR reads via MiXCR and lists one record per CDR3 protein. The sample contains fewer than 130,000 distinct CDR3 sequences, 10% of which appear only once. The CDR3 loop spans 15 amino acids. The V gene lost 3 bases and the J gene lost 3 bases, with 12 bases spanning the gap. This clonotype was seen at least ten times. Sequenced here: PBMCs from the stem cell graft donor, sampled from the stem cell graft. The chain has TRBV12-3 or TRBV12-4 and TRBJ2-1; D might be TRBD2 (7 bases). The sequence was obtained from a human donor who donated a stem cell graft to a child with acute lymphoblastic leukemia. CDR3: CASSFKGGVYNEQFF. The CDR3 coding sequence is TGTGCCAGCAGTTTTAAGGGGGGGGTCTACAATGAGCAGTTCTTC.